This T cell receptor beta chain was profiled in a study of T cells in Graves' hyperthyroidism and ophthalmopathy. The CDR3 has 14 amino acids. A remark on this clonotype: The germline gene is not matched at one end of the junction; a read error may be the cause.

It was RNA transcripts that yielded the amplified TCR beta CDR3 regions. HTBI primers were employed in a first-round RT-PCR of the TCR CDR3. TCRdb re-analysed the multiplex PCR reads in MiXCR, keeping a single row per CDR3 protein. The sample lists approximately 210,000 distinct CDR3 sequences; 15% to 20% were seen once. J is TRBJ2-1 and V is TRBV12-3 or TRBV12-4; TRBD2 matches 8 bases. Material: blood. The sequence was collected from a man aged 45-60 years with Graves' hyperthyroidism. DNA for the CDR3: TGTGCCGGCAGTTTTTTAGCGGGGTATAATGAGCAGTTCTTC. The encoded protein is CAGSFLAGYNEQFF.